In this sample, the clone carrying this T cell receptor (beta chain) turned up a few times. This record belongs to a study of blood T cell repertoires in COVID-19. Study in general: Both acute and convalescent COVID-19 samples were obtained from the United States, Italy and Spain.

Data came from immunoSEQ multiplex PCR; TCRdb stores just in-frame clones and leaves some out. Of roughly 120,000 clones in the sample, more than 90% are singletons; the top ten hold roughly 3.7%. Sequenced sample: peripheral blood. This sequence originates from a man aged 50 or older with active COVID-19.

CDR3: CASSSTGSGSPLHF. The CDR3 bases are TGTGCCAGCAGCTCGACAGGGTCCGGGTCACCCCTCCACTTT. The chain links TRBV3-1 (or the pseudogene TRBV3-2) to TRBJ1-6; 7 bases agree with TRBD1. This CDR3 region has 14 residues. J was trimmed by 10 bases and V by 5 bases; bases with no gene match: 8. The germline gives CDR1 LGHDT, CDR2 YNNKEL (reference sequence).